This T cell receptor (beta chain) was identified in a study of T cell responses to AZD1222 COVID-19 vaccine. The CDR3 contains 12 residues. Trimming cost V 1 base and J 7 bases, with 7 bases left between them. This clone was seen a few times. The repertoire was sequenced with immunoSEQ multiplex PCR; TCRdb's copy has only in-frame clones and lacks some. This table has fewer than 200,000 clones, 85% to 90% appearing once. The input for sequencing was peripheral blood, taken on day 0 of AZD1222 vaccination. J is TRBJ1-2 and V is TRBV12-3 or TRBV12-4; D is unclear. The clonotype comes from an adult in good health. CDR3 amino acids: CASSLGVTGYTF. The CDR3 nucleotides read TGTGCCAGCAGTTTAGGGGTTACTGGCTACACCTTC.